This TCR beta chain comes out of a study of blood T cell repertoires in COVID-19. Across the study: T cells, B-cell-depleted T cells, or PBMCs supplied cDNA or gDNA.

Germline values: CDR1 LNHNV, CDR2 YYDKDF (reference sequence). V was clipped by 3 bases and J by 6 bases; unmatched bases: 4. This CDR3 spans 14 amino acids. Profiling relied on immunoSEQ multiplex PCR, and the TCRdb table lists in-frame clones only, not all of them. Seen here are 350,000 to 550,000 clones, over 75% observed once, and the top ten hold roughly 1.1%. The age range of participants was 18 to 89 years, with residence in fewer than 25 US areas. For recovered donors of Cohort 3, there were two negative PCRs, clearance, or symptom resolution. Sequencing used PBMCs or T cells enriched from blood (not recorded which). This TCR came from a man aged 30-40 years who had recovered from COVID-19. V is TRBV15 and J is TRBJ2-2, with 7 bases aligning to TRBD2. CDR3: CATSRGGTAGELFF. In DNA form, the CDR3 reads TGTGCCACCAGCAGGGGGGGGACGGCCGGGGAGCTGTTTTTT.